This T cell receptor (beta chain) emerged from a study of blood T cell repertoires in COVID-19. Sequencing used immunoSEQ multiplex PCR; TCRdb keeps in-frame clones, though not all of them. The repertoire has 66,000 or so clones, just under 80% of them found once; the top ten carry 9% to 10%. CDR3 length equals 14 residues. The germline gives CDR1 WSHSY, CDR2 SAAADI. V dropped 2 bases and J dropped 3 bases, with 8 bases sitting between them. The V call is TRBV10-2, the J call TRBJ1-3; no reliable D call. Sequencing was performed on peripheral blood. The receptor's source is a human donor in a cohort sampled during active COVID-19. The DNA of the CDR3 is TGCGCCAGCAGTGAGAACAGTTTTGGAAACACCATATATTTT. It codes for CASSENSFGNTIYF.